This T cell receptor (beta chain) was captured in a study of radiotherapy plus CTLA-4 blockade in lung cancer. Study-wide context: Disease control reached over 30%, with objective responses in approximately 17%. Study-level results: The study found tumor-derived TCR clones expanded in blood after radiotherapy plus ipilimumab.

Trimming removed 1 base at V and 2 bases at J, with 10 bases between. The germline CDR1 and CDR2 sequences are SGHNT and YYREEE (reference sequence). This CDR3 contains 15 residues. Sequencing was performed with immunoSEQ multiplex PCR; in TCRdb, only in-frame clones are kept and a portion is missing. The sample carries tens of thousands of clones, roughly 77% recorded once. This clone has a handful of counts. The antigen is undetermined. This clonotype was sampled from a human donor with non-small cell lung cancer who had a complete response to radiotherapy plus ipilimumab. The V gene is TRBV5-4, the J gene TRBJ2-1, with D unclear. The sample in question was peripheral blood, obtained from a patient treated with radiotherapy plus ipilimumab. The CDR3 DNA sequence: TGTGCCAGCAGCTTGTCCACCCCTACCTACAATGAGCAGTTCTTC. This translates into CASSLSTPTYNEQFF.